Listed below are T cell receptor beta chains from one sample, sequenced in a study of cytomegalovirus exposure and HLA in healthy donors. Method: immunoSEQ multiplex PCR; TCRdb's copy keeps in-frame clones and lacks some. Of some 160,000 clones in the sample, approximately 83% were seen once. The sample consisted of PBMCs. The receptor source for this set is a woman under 30 in good health and CMV-seronegative. Both conserved end residues are part of each CDR3.

>TRBV20-1
CSAMLVTEAFF
>TRBV5-1
CASSFNSGANVLTF
>TRBV5-1
CASSTSGQEHNSPLHF
>TRBV9
CASSVVSGSEQYF
>TRBV29-1
CSVETVAYGYTF
>TRBV6-4
CASSVTSGGDTQYF
>TRBV11-2
CASSLSTGETQYF
>TRBV5-6
CASSPQGGAPEAFF
>TRBV7-9
CASSLLAETNSPLHF
>TRBV6-4
CASSVAGTGVYEQFF
>TRBV6-1
CASMEGGLRLFF
>TRBV30
CAFSGTGDYGYTF
>TRBV19
CASAVGQNNSPLHF
>TRBV5-4
CASSWGGPRKRWPLHF
>TRBV2
CASQRRDSTNQPQHF
>TRBV29-1
CSVGWGDYEQYF
>TRBV7-2
CASSLRTRGEKLFF
>TRBV11-2
CASSPGLAMQYF
>TRBV5-1
CASSWGQNTEAFF
>TRBV7-8
CASSLALGSSGNTIYF
>TRBV4-1
CASSQGGQRQGQFF
>TRBV10-1
CASTGGVRMNYGYTF
>TRBV6-4
CASSDRGTGELFF
>TRBV7-9
CASSFVQGVDAEAFF
>TRBV25-1
CASSEPTGQGRTEAFF
>TRBV5-4
CASSFTGGPSEAFF
>TRBV11-3
CASSYRGQEHTGELFF
>TRBV6-1
CASSPGTGGSPLHF
>TRBV7-3
CASSLGDSGELFF
>TRBV6-5
CASKGTGGTYEQFF
>TRBV27
CASSSQGDAEAFF